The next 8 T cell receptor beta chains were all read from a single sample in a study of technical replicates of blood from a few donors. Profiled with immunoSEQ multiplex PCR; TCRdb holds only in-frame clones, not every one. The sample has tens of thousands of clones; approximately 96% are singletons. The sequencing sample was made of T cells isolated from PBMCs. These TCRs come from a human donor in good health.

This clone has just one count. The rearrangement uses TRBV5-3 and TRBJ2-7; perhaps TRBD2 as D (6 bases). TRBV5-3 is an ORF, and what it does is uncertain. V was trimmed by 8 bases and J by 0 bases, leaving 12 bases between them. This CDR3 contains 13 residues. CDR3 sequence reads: CASGSKVSYEQYF. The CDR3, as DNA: TGTGCCAGCGGGAGTAAAGTCTCCTACGAGCAGTACTTC.

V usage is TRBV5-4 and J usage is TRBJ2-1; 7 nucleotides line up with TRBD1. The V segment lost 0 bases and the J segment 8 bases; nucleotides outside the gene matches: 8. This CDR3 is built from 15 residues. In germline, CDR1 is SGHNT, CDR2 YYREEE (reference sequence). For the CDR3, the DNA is TGTGCCAGCAGCTTGGTACAGGGGTTTATGCATGAGCAGTTCTTC. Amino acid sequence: CASSLVQGFMHEQFF.

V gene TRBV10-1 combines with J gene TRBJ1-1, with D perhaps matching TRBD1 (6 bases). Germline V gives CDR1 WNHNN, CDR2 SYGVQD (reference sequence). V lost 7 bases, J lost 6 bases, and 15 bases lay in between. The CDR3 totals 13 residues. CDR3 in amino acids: CASMGRGESEAFF. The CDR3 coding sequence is TGCGCCAGCATGGGCAGGGGTGAGTCTGAAGCTTTCTTT.

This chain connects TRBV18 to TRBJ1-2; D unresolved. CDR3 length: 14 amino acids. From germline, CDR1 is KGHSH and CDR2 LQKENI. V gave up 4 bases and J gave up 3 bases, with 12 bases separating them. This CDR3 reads CASSRLREDYGYTF. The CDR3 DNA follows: TGTGCCAGCTCACGGCTCCGGGAGGACTATGGCTACACCTTC.

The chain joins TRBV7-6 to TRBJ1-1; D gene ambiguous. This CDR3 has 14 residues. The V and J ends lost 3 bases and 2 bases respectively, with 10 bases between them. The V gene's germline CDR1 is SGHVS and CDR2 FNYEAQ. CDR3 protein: CASSLFEGNTEAFF. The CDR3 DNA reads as TGTGCCAGCAGCTTGTTCGAGGGAAACACTGAAGCTTTCTTT.

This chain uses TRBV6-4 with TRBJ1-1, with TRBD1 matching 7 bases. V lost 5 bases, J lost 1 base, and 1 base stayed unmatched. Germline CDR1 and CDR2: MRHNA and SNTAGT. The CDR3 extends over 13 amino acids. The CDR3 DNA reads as TGTGCCAGCAGTAACAGGGGGAACACTGAAGCTTTCTTT. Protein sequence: CASSNRGNTEAFF.

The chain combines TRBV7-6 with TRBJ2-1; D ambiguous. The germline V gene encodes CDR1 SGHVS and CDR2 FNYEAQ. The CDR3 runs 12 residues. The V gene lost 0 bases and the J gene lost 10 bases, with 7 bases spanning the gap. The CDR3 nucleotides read TGTGCCAGCAGCTTAGCGGAGAGGGAGCAGTTCTTC. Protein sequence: CASSLAEREQFF. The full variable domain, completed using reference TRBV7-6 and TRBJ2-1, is GAGVSQSPRYKVTKRGQDVALRCDPISGHVSLYWYRQALGQGPEFLTYFNYEAQQDKSGLPNDRFSAERPEGSISTLTIQRTEQRDSAMYRCASSLAEREQFFGPGTRLTVL.

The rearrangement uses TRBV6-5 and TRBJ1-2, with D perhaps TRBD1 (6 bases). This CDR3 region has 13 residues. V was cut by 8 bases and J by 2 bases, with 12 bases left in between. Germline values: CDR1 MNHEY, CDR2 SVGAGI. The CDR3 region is CASGEGVNYGYTF. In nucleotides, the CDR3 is TGTGCCAGCGGCGAGGGGGTAAACTATGGCTACACCTTC.